This T cell receptor (beta chain) appears in the sequencing data of a study of blood T cell repertoires in COVID-19. Looking at the study overall: The origin of the acute and convalescent COVID-19 samples was the United States, Italy and Spain. T cells, B-cell-depleted T cells, or PBMCs provided the cDNA or gDNA that served as material.

As handled by the study authors: Scientists estimated how many nucleated cells there were by amplifying reference gene primers. Libraries were prepared by immunoSEQ multiplex PCR; TCRdb keeps only in-frame clonotypes and omits some of them. V, J and clone size are taken as reported in that table, and D and trimming were inferred from the DNA itself. The repertoire holds roughly 40,000 clones, around 90% seen once, with roughly 6.1% in the top ten. The germline CDR1 and CDR2 sequences are MNHEY and SMNVEV (reference sequence). The ends were cut back, 4 bases at V and 3 bases at J, with 7 bases in the middle. The CDR3 runs to 12 residues.

V is TRBV27 and J is TRBJ2-7; a weak D match, TRBD2 (6 bases). This clonotype was obtained from a human donor in a cohort sampled during active COVID-19. Sequencing used peripheral blood. CDR3 DNA: TGTGCCAGCAGTTCCGGGAGCTACGAGCAGTACTTC. Its protein product is CASSSGSYEQYF.